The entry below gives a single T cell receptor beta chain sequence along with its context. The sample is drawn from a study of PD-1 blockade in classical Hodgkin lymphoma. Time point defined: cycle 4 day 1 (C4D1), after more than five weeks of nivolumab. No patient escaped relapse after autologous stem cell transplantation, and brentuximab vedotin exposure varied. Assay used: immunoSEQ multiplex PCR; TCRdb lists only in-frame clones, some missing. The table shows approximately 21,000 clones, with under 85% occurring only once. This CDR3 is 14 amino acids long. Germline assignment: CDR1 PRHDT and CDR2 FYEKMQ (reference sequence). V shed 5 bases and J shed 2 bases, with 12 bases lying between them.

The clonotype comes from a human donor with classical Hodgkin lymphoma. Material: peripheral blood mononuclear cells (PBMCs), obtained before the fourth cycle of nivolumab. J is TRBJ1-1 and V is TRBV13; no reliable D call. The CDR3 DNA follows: TGTGCCAGCAGCAAATTGACATATAACACTGAAGCTTTCTTT. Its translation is CASSKLTYNTEAFF.